This record looks at one T cell receptor (beta chain) sequence and its context. This record comes from a study of blood T cell repertoires in COVID-19. Study at large: Samples of COVID-19 (acute and convalescent) were obtained from the United States, Italy and Spain. T cells, B-cell-depleted T cells, or PBMCs supplied cDNA or gDNA.

The CDR3 is 18 amino acids. Trimming shortened V by 4 bases and J by 4 bases, and 22 bases separated the two germline ends. Germline V gives CDR1 KGHSY, CDR2 FQNENV. Per the original data handling: Reference gene primer amplification gave estimated nucleated cell counts. Profiling relied on immunoSEQ multiplex PCR, and the TCRdb table lists in-frame clones only, not all of them. V, J and clone size were drawn from that table, and D and trimming were deduced from the DNA. This table has around 69,000 clones, around 84% appearing once. This TCR derives from a man in his forties or fifties with active COVID-19. Input material: peripheral blood. This sequence joins TRBV16 and TRBJ1-4; perhaps TRBD1 as D (5 bases). CDR3 bases: TGTGCCAGCAGCCCGGGACTCCGAAAAGTTCAAAGTAATGAAAAACTGTTTTTT. Translating gives CASSPGLRKVQSNEKLFF.